This T cell receptor (beta chain) appears in the sequencing data of a study of radiotherapy plus CTLA-4 blockade in lung cancer. CDR1 SGHTA and CDR2 FQGNSA come from the germline V gene. V was clipped by 5 bases and J by 2 bases, with 8 bases between them. The CDR3 has 13 amino acids. The protocol was immunoSEQ multiplex PCR, while the TCRdb copy is restricted to in-frame clones and leaves out a portion. Among roughly 50,000 clones listed, around 88% were seen once. In chemo-refractory metastatic non-small-cell lung cancer, patients got ipilimumab CTLA-4 blockade together with focal radiation. This rearrangement joins TRBV7-2 to TRBJ2-3, with D hard to call. The source is a human donor with non-small cell lung cancer that progressed on radiotherapy plus ipilimumab. Some clones in this sample may be carry-over from other donors' samples. Here the sequenced sample was peripheral blood, taken from a patient treated with radiotherapy plus ipilimumab. The CDR3 DNA sequence: TGTGCCAGCAGCCGACAAATCACAGATACGCAGTATTTT. The encoded protein is CASSRQITDTQYF.